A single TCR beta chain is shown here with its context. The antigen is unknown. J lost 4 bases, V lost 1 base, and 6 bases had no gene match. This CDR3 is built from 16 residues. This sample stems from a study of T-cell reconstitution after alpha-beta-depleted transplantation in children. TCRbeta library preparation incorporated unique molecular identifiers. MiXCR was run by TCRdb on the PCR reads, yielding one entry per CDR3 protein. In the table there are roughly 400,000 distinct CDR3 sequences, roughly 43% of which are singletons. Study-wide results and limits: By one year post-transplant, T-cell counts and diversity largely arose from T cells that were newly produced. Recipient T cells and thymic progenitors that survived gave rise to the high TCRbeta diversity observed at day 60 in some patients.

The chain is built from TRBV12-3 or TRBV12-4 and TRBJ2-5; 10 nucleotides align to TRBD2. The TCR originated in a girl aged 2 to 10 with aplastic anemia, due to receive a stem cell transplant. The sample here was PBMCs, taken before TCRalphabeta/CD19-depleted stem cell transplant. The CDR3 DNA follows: TGTGCCAGCAGTTTAGGGGCTAGCGGGAGTGGAGAGACCCAGTACTTC. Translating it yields CASSLGASGSGETQYF.